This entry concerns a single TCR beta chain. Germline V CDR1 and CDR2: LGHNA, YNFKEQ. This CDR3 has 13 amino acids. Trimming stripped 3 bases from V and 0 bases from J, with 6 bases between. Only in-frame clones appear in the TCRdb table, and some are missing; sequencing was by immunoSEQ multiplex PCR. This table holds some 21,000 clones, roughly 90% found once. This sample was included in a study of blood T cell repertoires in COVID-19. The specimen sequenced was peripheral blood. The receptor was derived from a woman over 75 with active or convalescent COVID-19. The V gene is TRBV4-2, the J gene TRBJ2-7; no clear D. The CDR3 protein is CASSHDNSYEQYF. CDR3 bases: TGTGCCAGCAGCCACGACAACTCCTACGAGCAGTACTTC.